Listed below are T cell receptor beta chains from one sample, sequenced in a study of control samples from healthy donors and cancer patients. Measured with immunoSEQ multiplex PCR; TCRdb has only the in-frame clones, and not every one. Of about 150,000 clones listed, roughly 93% are singletons. The material sequenced was blood. The receptors were sampled from a man aged 50 to 59 in good health. CDR3s include the opening cysteine and the closing phenylalanine or tryptophan. A D gene is named only where the DNA matches it firmly. Size values are once, few and many counts, or a class for expanded clones, and some rows have none.

cdr3_nt | cdr3_aa | j_call | clone_size | d_call | v_call
TGTGCCAGCAGTTTATCTTGGAGCACAGATACGCAGTATTTT | CASSLSWSTDTQYF | TRBJ2-3 | NA | NA | TRBV27
TGTGCCAGCAGCCAAGGACTTTTCTACGAGCAGTACTTC | CASSQGLFYEQYF | TRBJ2-7 | NA | NA | TRBV3-1/TRBV3-2
TGTGCCAGCAGTCTAGGGGCAGGGTGGTCCAAAGAGACCCAGTACTTC | CASSLGAGWSKETQYF | TRBJ2-5 | once | NA | TRBV27
TGTGCCACCAGCAGGACAGGGAGTGCCGCAACTAATGAAAAACTGTTTTTT | CATSRTGSAATNEKLFF | TRBJ1-4 | NA | TRBD1 | TRBV15
TGTGCCAGCAGCAAAGCATCGGGGAACACCGGGGAGCTGTTTTTT | CASSKASGNTGELFF | TRBJ2-2 | NA | NA | TRBV21-1
TGTGCCAGCAGTGGGGACAGGGGGCTCGATTCTGGCTATGGCTACACCTTC | CASSGDRGLDSGYGYTF | TRBJ1-2 | NA | TRBD1 | TRBV6-1
TGTGCCAGCAGCCCGCCCCCGGACTTTACCTACGAGCAGTACTTC | CASSPPPDFTYEQYF | TRBJ2-7 | NA | NA | TRBV7-9
TGCGCCAGCAGCCAAGGAGCTCCAACCGAGCAGTACTTC | CASSQGAPTEQYF | TRBJ2-7 | NA | NA | TRBV4-1
TGTGCCAGCAGCTTAAGTAGCGGGAACTCCTACGAGCAGTACTTC | CASSLSSGNSYEQYF | TRBJ2-7 | NA | TRBD2 | TRBV11-2
TGTGCCAGCAGTTACAGACTAGCGGGAGGGCCAAACGAGCAGTACTTC | CASSYRLAGGPNEQYF | TRBJ2-7 | NA | TRBD2 | TRBV6-5
TGTGCCTGGATGGGTGGCGCGGGAGGGCCCTCCTACGAGCAGTACTTC | CAWMGGAGGPSYEQYF | TRBJ2-7 | NA | TRBD2 | TRBV30
TGTGCCAGCCAGGGCAGTTTGAACACTGAAGCTTTCTTT | CASQGSLNTEAFF | TRBJ1-1 | NA | NA | TRBV2
TGTGCCAGCAGCCAAGACACCACGGGTCAGCCCCAGCATTTT | CASSQDTTGQPQHF | TRBJ1-5 | NA | NA | TRBV3-1/TRBV3-2
TGTGCCAGCCGGACCGGGGGGGCCGGAGGTGGTACGCAGTATTTT | CASRTGGAGGGTQYF | TRBJ2-3 | NA | TRBD2 | TRBV6-5
TGTGCCAGCAGTGACGTGGGGGCCCTAACCTACGAGCAGTACTTC | CASSDVGALTYEQYF | TRBJ2-7 | NA | NA | TRBV6-1
TGTGCCAGCACGGTGGAATTCGGGGGCTCAGAGACCCAGTACTTC | CASTVEFGGSETQYF | TRBJ2-5 | NA | NA | TRBV6-5
TGTGCCAGCTCACGACAAGGACAGGGTGAAAAACTGTTTTTT | CASSRQGQGEKLFF | TRBJ1-4 | NA | TRBD1 | TRBV18
TGCGCCAGCAGCTTGGGTCAAACCCTAGCCAAAAACATTCAGTACTTC | CASSLGQTLAKNIQYF | TRBJ2-4 | NA | NA | TRBV5-1
TGCGCCAGCAGTGACACAGGGGAGGTCACAGATACGCAGTATTTT | CASSDTGEVTDTQYF | TRBJ2-3 | NA | NA | TRBV10-1
TGTGCCAGCAGTGAAGGGGCGGCAGGGACAGAGACCCAGTACTTC | CASSEGAAGTETQYF | TRBJ2-5 | NA | NA | TRBV2
TGCGCCAGCAGCTCGAACGACAGGGGGGACTATGGCTACACCTTC | CASSSNDRGDYGYTF | TRBJ1-2 | NA | TRBD1 | TRBV5-1
TGCGCCAGCAGCTTCGATTTACAGGGGAGCGAAGCTTTCTTT | CASSFDLQGSEAFF | TRBJ1-1 | NA | TRBD1 | TRBV5-1
TGTGCCAGCAGCCAGATGACAGGGGTCGGAAACACCATATATTTT | CASSQMTGVGNTIYF | TRBJ1-3 | NA | TRBD1 | TRBV3-1/TRBV3-2
TGTGCCAGCACCCGGACAGGGAAGGGTTCACCCCTCCACTTT | CASTRTGKGSPLHF | TRBJ1-6 | NA | TRBD1 | TRBV6-4
TGTGCCAGCAGCCGGACTAGCGGGAGTCTGGATACGCAGTATTTT | CASSRTSGSLDTQYF | TRBJ2-3 | NA | TRBD2 | TRBV7-3
TGTGCCAGCGCGGGGCGGGCTTTCTTT | CASAGRAFF | TRBJ1-1 | NA | NA | TRBV5-6